Listed below are T cell receptor beta chains from one sample, sequenced in a study of T cell responses to AZD1222 COVID-19 vaccine. Clones were sequenced by immunoSEQ multiplex PCR, and TCRdb holds only the in-frame ones, with some missing. Of 110,000 to 150,000 clones in the sample, about 92% were seen once. The material was peripheral blood, obtained on day 0 of AZD1222 vaccination. All receptors come from an adult in good health. Both conserved end residues are part of each CDR3. D genes are given only for firm matches. The listing skips clone size in some rows; elsewhere it reads once, few, many or a size class.

abundance: NA; j_gene: TRBJ2-1; v_gene: TRBV6-5; d_gene: NA; CDR3nt: TGTGCCAGCAGTTCTGGGGGCTCCTACAATGAGCAGTTCTTC; CDR3aa: CASSSGGSYNEQFF
abundance: NA; j_gene: TRBJ1-2; v_gene: TRBV27; d_gene: TRBD1; CDR3nt: TGTGCCAGCAGTTTACGGGGACAGGGTAACTATGGCTACACCTTC; CDR3aa: CASSLRGQGNYGYTF
abundance: once; j_gene: TRBJ1-6; v_gene: TRBV24-1; d_gene: NA; CDR3nt: TGTGCCACCAGTGGAGGGACGGTCTATAATTCACCCCTCCACTTT; CDR3aa: CATSGGTVYNSPLHF
abundance: NA; j_gene: TRBJ2-1; v_gene: TRBV5-8; d_gene: TRBD2; CDR3nt: TGTGCCAGCAGGTCACTAGCGGGGGGGAGCTCCTACAATGAGCAGTTCTTC; CDR3aa: CASRSLAGGSSYNEQFF
abundance: NA; j_gene: TRBJ2-1; v_gene: TRBV18; d_gene: TRBD1; CDR3nt: TGTGCCAGCTCACCTACGGGACAGCACAATGAGCAGTTCTTC; CDR3aa: CASSPTGQHNEQFF
abundance: NA; j_gene: TRBJ1-1; v_gene: TRBV5-1; d_gene: TRBD1; CDR3nt: TGCGCCAGCAGCTTGGCCCACAGGGGTGGGATGACTGAAGCTTTCTTT; CDR3aa: CASSLAHRGGMTEAFF
abundance: NA; j_gene: TRBJ1-5; v_gene: TRBV3-1/TRBV3-2; d_gene: TRBD1; CDR3nt: TGTGCCAGCAGCCAAGGAGGGGGCTATAGCAATCAGCCCCAGCATTTT; CDR3aa: CASSQGGGYSNQPQHF
abundance: NA; j_gene: TRBJ1-2; v_gene: TRBV29-1; d_gene: NA; CDR3nt: TGCAGCGTTAGCAGGGTCTTATTGGATGGCTACACCTTC; CDR3aa: CSVSRVLLDGYTF
abundance: NA; j_gene: TRBJ1-2; v_gene: TRBV4-2; d_gene: NA; CDR3nt: TGTGCCAGCAGCCAAGATTCCGGAGGGGTCTATGGCTACACCTTC; CDR3aa: CASSQDSGGVYGYTF
abundance: NA; j_gene: TRBJ1-1; v_gene: TRBV18; d_gene: NA; CDR3nt: TGTGCCAGCTCACCATTCGACAGGTTCACTGAAGCTTTCTTT; CDR3aa: CASSPFDRFTEAFF
abundance: NA; j_gene: TRBJ2-5; v_gene: TRBV28; d_gene: NA; CDR3nt: TGTGCCAGCAGTCCAGGGATTGAAGAGACCCAGTACTTC; CDR3aa: CASSPGIEETQYF
abundance: NA; j_gene: TRBJ1-2; v_gene: TRBV3-1/TRBV3-2; d_gene: NA; CDR3nt: TGTGCCAGCAGCTCCCCCGCGGTCAGCTACATCTTC; CDR3aa: CASSSPAVSYIF
abundance: NA; j_gene: TRBJ2-7; v_gene: TRBV18; d_gene: NA; CDR3nt: TGTGCCAGCACAAGACAAAACAGAAACTACGAGCAGTACTTC; CDR3aa: CASTRQNRNYEQYF
abundance: NA; j_gene: TRBJ1-6; v_gene: TRBV18; d_gene: TRBD1; CDR3nt: TGTGCCAGCTCACCGAATGACAGGGAGGTTTCACCCCTCCACTTT; CDR3aa: CASSPNDREVSPLHF
abundance: NA; j_gene: TRBJ2-2; v_gene: TRBV5-6; d_gene: NA; CDR3nt: TGTGCCAGCAGCTTCACCCAACCCGCACAGCGGTACACCGGGGAGCTGTTTTTT; CDR3aa: CASSFTQPAQRYTGELFF
abundance: once; j_gene: TRBJ2-3; v_gene: TRBV5-6; d_gene: NA; CDR3nt: TGTGCCAGCAGCTGGGGAGGAAACACAGATACGCAGTATTTT; CDR3aa: CASSWGGNTDTQYF
abundance: NA; j_gene: TRBJ2-1; v_gene: TRBV6-5; d_gene: NA; CDR3nt: TGTGCCAGCAGTTATGGCGGTGAGCAGTTCTTC; CDR3aa: CASSYGGEQFF
abundance: NA; j_gene: TRBJ1-2; v_gene: TRBV7-3; d_gene: TRBD1; CDR3nt: TGTGCCAGCAGCGCGACAGGGGAGGGAGGCTATGGCTACACCTTC; CDR3aa: CASSATGEGGYGYTF
abundance: once; j_gene: TRBJ1-2; v_gene: TRBV4-3; d_gene: NA; CDR3nt: TGCGCCAGCAGCCAAGAGATACTAGGGAACTATGGCTACACCTTC; CDR3aa: CASSQEILGNYGYTF
abundance: NA; j_gene: TRBJ2-5; v_gene: TRBV6-1; d_gene: TRBD2; CDR3nt: TGTGCCAGCAGTGAGATTCTAGCGGGGCCTCAAGAGACCCAGTACTTC; CDR3aa: CASSEILAGPQETQYF
abundance: NA; j_gene: TRBJ1-6; v_gene: TRBV6-5; d_gene: NA; CDR3nt: TGTGCCAGCACGGACGGCTATAATTCACCCCTCCACTTT; CDR3aa: CASTDGYNSPLHF
abundance: NA; j_gene: TRBJ2-1; v_gene: TRBV28; d_gene: NA; CDR3nt: TGTGCCAGCAGTTTAAGGTACAATGAGCAGTTCTTC; CDR3aa: CASSLRYNEQFF
abundance: once; j_gene: TRBJ2-7; v_gene: TRBV7-9; d_gene: NA; CDR3nt: TGTGCCAGCAGCCTCCAGGATTCGGTCGAGCAGTACTTC; CDR3aa: CASSLQDSVEQYF